The 8 T cell receptor beta chains below all came from one sample that was sequenced in a study of cytomegalovirus exposure and HLA in healthy donors (dated by TCRdb to between 2016 and 2019). To prepare the library, the immunoSEQ multiplex PCR assay was applied. A mixture of 60 forward primers for TCR Vbeta segments and 13 reverse primers for TCR Jbeta segments was used in the multiplex PCR. TCRdb holds this immuneACCESS table with in-frame rearrangements only. Some clones are missing; in checked studies, unresolved V genes explain under half, and the rest has no known cause. Recorded for this sample are some 170,000 clones; around 88% of them occurred a single time. The ten largest make up under 0.95% of the sample. Sequencing was carried out using PBMCs. The receptors here all came from a woman aged 30 to 39 in good health and CMV-seronegative.

The chain uses TRBV10-1 and TRBJ2-1; 7 bases align to TRBD1. This CDR3 region has 15 residues. V shed 2 bases, J shed 2 bases, and the junction held 3 bases outside the gene matches. CDR1 is WNHNN, CDR2 SYGVQD, per germline (reference sequence). For the CDR3, the DNA is TGCGCCAGCAGTGAGAGGGACAGCCCCTACAATGAGCAGTTCTTC. Protein product: CASSERDSPYNEQFF.

The table lists this clone with a few counts. The rearrangement joins TRBV5-1 to TRBJ1-4; D may be TRBD1 (6 bases). In germline, CDR1 is SGHRS, CDR2 YFSETQ. Trimming cost V 5 bases and J 10 bases, with 15 bases left between them. The CDR3 is made up of 13 amino acids. CDR3 region: CASSLAGEGKLFF. DNA of the CDR3: TGCGCCAGCAGTCTCGCAGGGGAAGGAAAACTGTTTTTT.

J is TRBJ2-3 and V is TRBV11-2; the D is unclear. The CDR3 contains 14 residues. Looked up from germline, CDR1 is SGHAT and CDR2 is FQNNGV. The ends were cut back, 9 bases at V and 8 bases at J, with 21 bases in the middle. The CDR3 is CASITTLGQGTQYF. In DNA form, the CDR3 reads TGTGCCAGTATAACTACCCTAGGTCAAGGTACGCAGTATTTT.

The chain links TRBV28 to TRBJ2-3, with 7 bases lining up with TRBD1. Germline CDR1 reads MDHEN; CDR2 reads SYDVKM. Trimming took 8 bases from V and 0 from J; bases not matched to a gene: 8. CDR3 length: 15 residues. The CDR3 loop reads CASSPGTASTDTQYF. The CDR3 nucleotides are TGTGCCAGCTCGCCCGGGACAGCGAGCACAGATACGCAGTATTTT.

This clone has more than one count but fewer than ten. The chain employs TRBV28 and TRBJ1-1; D gene unclear. Trimming took 5 bases from V and 0 from J, leaving 4 bases between them. This CDR3 contains 12 residues. Germline values: CDR1 MDHEN, CDR2 SYDVKM. The DNA for the CDR3 is TGTGCCAGCAGTACAGTGAACACTGAAGCTTTCTTT. This sequence encodes CASSTVNTEAFF.

The CDR3: CASSPGEGNQPQHF. In nucleotides, the CDR3 is TGTGCCAGCTCACCGGGGGAGGGCAATCAGCCCCAGCATTTT. This chain joins TRBV18 and TRBJ1-5; maybe TRBD1 (5 bases). The CDR3 loop spans 14 amino acids. The V gene's germline CDR1 is KGHSH and CDR2 LQKENI. Trimming took 3 bases from V and 2 from J, leaving 8 bases between them.

The chain recombines TRBV2 with TRBJ1-2; TRBD1 might be the D (5 bases). V was trimmed by 3 bases and J by 7 bases, leaving 18 bases between them. There are 15 residues in the CDR3. In germline, CDR1 is SNHLY, CDR2 FYNNEI. CDR3 residues: CASSDGQGRRGGYTF. The CDR3 DNA reads as TGTGCCAGCAGTGATGGGCAGGGACGGAGGGGTGGCTACACCTTC.

V is TRBV10-1 and J is TRBJ2-3, with TRBD2 matching 7 bases. CDR3 length: 15 residues. Germline CDR1 WNHNN, CDR2 SYGVQD (reference sequence). V gave up 2 bases and J gave up 2 bases; unmatched junction bases: 4. The CDR3, as DNA: TGCGCCAGCAGTGAGGGGGGGGTCCTCACAGATACGCAGTATTTT. Translation: CASSEGGVLTDTQYF.